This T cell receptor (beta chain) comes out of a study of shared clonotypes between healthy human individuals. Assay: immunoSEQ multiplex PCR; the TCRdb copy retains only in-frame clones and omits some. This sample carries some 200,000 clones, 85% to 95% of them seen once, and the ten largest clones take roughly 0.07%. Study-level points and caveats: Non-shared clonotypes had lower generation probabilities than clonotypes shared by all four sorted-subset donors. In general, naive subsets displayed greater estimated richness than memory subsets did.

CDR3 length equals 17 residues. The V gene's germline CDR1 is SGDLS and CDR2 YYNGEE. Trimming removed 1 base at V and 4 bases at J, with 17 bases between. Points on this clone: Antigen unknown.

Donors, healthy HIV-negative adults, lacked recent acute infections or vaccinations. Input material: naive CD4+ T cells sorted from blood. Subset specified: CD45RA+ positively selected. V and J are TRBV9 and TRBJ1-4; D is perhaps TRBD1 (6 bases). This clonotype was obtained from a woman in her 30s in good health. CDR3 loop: CASSVNPPTGNNEKLFF. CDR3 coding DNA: TGTGCCAGCAGCGTAAACCCTCCCACAGGGAATAATGAAAAACTGTTTTTT.